The clone carrying this TCR beta chain has a single count. Indicated time point: patch test 3, about 24 weeks after DPC sensitization. Treatment described: therapeutic diphenylcyclopropenone sensitization with weekly scalp DPC. The data originate from a study of human T cells and chemical hapten exposure. About the research overall: Weekly administration of diphenylcyclopropenone to the scalp of patients continued throughout the approximately 26-week study. A patient group, mainly female, showed alopecia areata, totalis or universalis.

The germline V gene encodes CDR1 SNHLY and CDR2 FYNNEI. Trimming stripped 10 bases from V and 10 bases from J, with 13 bases between. The CDR3 spans 10 residues. TCRdb reanalysed the RACE reads using MiXCR and keeps one entry per CDR3 protein. The sample holds about 160,000 distinct CDR3 sequences, 25% to 30% seen once. The chain carries TRBV2 and TRBJ1-1; TRBD1 might be the D (5 bases). This sequence was found in a woman aged 18-29 years with alopecia areata. Some clones in this sample may be carry-over from other donors' samples. Sequenced material: whole blood, taken in connection with sensitization to the hapten diphenylcyclopropenone (DPC). The CDR3 region has the DNA TGTGCCACCCTCTCCGGGACAGCTTTCTTT. This translates into CATLSGTAFF.